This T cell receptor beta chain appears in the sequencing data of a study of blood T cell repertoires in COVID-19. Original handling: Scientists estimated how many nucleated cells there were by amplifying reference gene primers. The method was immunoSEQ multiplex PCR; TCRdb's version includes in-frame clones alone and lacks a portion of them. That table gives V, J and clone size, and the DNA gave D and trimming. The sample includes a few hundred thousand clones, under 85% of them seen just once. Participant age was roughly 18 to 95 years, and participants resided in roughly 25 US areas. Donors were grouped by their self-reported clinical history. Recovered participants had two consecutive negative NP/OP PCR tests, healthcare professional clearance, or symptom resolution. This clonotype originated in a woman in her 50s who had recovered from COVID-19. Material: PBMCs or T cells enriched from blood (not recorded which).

CDR3 sequence reads: CSVEVWDRTSTEAFF. The DNA for the CDR3 is TGCAGCGTTGAAGTCTGGGACAGGACGAGCACTGAAGCTTTCTTT. This chain uses TRBV29-1 with TRBJ1-1; 8 nucleotides agree with TRBD1. In germline, CDR1 is SQVTM, CDR2 ANQGSEA. This CDR3 is 15 amino acids long. V lost 1 base and J lost 4; bases outside the gene matches: 8.